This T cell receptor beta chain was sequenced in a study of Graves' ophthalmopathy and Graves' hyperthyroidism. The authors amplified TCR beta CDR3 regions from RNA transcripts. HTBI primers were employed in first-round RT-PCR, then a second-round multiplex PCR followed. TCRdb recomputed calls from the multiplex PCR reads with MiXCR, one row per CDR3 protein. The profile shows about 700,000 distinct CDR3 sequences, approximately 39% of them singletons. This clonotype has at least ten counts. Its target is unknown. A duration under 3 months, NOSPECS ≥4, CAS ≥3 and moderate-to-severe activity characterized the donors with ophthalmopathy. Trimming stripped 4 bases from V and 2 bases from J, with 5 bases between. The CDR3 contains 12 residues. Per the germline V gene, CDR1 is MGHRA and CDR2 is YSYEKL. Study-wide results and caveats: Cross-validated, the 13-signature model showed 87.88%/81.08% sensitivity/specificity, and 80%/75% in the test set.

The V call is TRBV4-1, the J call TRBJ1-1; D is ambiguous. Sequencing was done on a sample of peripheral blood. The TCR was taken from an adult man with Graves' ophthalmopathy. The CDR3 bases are TGCGCCAGCAGCCCAACCAACACTGAAGCTTTCTTT. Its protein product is CASSPTNTEAFF.